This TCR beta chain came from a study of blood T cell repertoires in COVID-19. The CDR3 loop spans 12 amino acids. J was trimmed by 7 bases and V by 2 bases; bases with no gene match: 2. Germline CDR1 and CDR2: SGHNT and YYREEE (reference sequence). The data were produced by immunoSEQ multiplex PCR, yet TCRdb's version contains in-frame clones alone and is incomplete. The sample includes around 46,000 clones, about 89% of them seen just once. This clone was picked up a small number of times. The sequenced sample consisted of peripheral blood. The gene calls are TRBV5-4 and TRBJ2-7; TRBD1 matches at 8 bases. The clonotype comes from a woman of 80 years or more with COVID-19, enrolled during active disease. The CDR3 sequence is CASSFRGREQYF. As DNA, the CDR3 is TGTGCCAGCAGCTTCAGGGGGCGAGAGCAGTACTTC.